This TCR beta chain originates from a study of blood T cell repertoires in COVID-19 (dated by TCRdb to between 2020 and 2021). For context, the study as a whole: Samples from collaborators originated in the United States, Italy and Spain and spanned both the acute and convalescent phases of COVID-19. Where available, HLA class I and class II types were taken from metadata supplied by the sample provider and were not determined by assay-based typing. A freely available public database, intended as a resource for researchers studying the immune response to SARS-CoV-2, is where the repertoires were released. The material from the prospective study consisted of cDNA or gDNA derived from T cells, B-cell-depleted T cells, or PBMCs. Sample metadata almost always included a de-identified subject ID, COVID-19 status, age in years and sex. Samples came from the ongoing ImmuneRACE study (first 160 participants) plus 1,254 subjects from 6 global collaborators. The dataset comprised deeply sampled blood TCRbeta repertoires from subjects exposed to, actively infected with, or recovered from COVID-19. Here is what the overall study found, with its caveats: Clinical and demographic metadata were provided uncurated, with the amount varying by source and participant.

CDR3 length: 14 amino acids, cysteine to phenylalanine. The CDR3 DNA has 42 bases and is translated from base 1. CDR1 and CDR2 were assigned from the germline V gene as MNHEY and SVGAGI. V lost 6 bases and J lost 0 bases; the stretch between them is 12 bases long. On this clone itself: The target of this receptor is not known. No quality values exist for individual bases; no much larger clone is one base distant.

Samples from volunteer blood donors who had recovered from COVID-19 were contributed by a second Seattle source. Each collaborating institution followed its own protocols to collect whole blood in K2EDTA tubes. For TCRbeta analysis, collaborator samples were shipped as frozen whole blood, as isolated PBMCs, or as DNA extracted from either sample type. TCRbeta CDR3 regions were amplified from genomic DNA using the immunoSEQ Assay, a bias-controlled multiplex PCR. Regarding the original processing steps: The number of nucleated cells in each sample was estimated from the amplification of reference gene primers within the assay. To quantify the absolute abundance of each unique TCRbeta CDR3 rearrangement, sequence reads were collapsed and filtered. For each sample, productive Simpson clonality was calculated by taking the square root of Simpson's diversity index across productive rearrangements. TCRdb provides this immuneACCESS table in a form limited to in-frame rearrangements. Some clones are lacking; in checked studies, under half of them reflect an unresolved V gene, and why the rest are absent is not known. V, J and clone size are taken as reported in that table, and D and trimming were inferred from the DNA itself. The sample table contains 250,000 to 300,000 clones; only one count was recorded for approximately 88% of them. Roughly 6.9% of the sample belongs to the ten largest clones.

Sequencing was done on a sample of peripheral blood. This TCR was recovered from a woman in her thirties who had recovered from COVID-19. The chain was built from TRBV6-5 and TRBJ2-7; a tentative D match to TRBD2 spans 6 bases. The sequenced DNA is TGTGCCAGCAGCCGGGACGGGAGCTCCTACGAGCAGTACTTC. This gives the protein CASSRDGSSYEQYF.